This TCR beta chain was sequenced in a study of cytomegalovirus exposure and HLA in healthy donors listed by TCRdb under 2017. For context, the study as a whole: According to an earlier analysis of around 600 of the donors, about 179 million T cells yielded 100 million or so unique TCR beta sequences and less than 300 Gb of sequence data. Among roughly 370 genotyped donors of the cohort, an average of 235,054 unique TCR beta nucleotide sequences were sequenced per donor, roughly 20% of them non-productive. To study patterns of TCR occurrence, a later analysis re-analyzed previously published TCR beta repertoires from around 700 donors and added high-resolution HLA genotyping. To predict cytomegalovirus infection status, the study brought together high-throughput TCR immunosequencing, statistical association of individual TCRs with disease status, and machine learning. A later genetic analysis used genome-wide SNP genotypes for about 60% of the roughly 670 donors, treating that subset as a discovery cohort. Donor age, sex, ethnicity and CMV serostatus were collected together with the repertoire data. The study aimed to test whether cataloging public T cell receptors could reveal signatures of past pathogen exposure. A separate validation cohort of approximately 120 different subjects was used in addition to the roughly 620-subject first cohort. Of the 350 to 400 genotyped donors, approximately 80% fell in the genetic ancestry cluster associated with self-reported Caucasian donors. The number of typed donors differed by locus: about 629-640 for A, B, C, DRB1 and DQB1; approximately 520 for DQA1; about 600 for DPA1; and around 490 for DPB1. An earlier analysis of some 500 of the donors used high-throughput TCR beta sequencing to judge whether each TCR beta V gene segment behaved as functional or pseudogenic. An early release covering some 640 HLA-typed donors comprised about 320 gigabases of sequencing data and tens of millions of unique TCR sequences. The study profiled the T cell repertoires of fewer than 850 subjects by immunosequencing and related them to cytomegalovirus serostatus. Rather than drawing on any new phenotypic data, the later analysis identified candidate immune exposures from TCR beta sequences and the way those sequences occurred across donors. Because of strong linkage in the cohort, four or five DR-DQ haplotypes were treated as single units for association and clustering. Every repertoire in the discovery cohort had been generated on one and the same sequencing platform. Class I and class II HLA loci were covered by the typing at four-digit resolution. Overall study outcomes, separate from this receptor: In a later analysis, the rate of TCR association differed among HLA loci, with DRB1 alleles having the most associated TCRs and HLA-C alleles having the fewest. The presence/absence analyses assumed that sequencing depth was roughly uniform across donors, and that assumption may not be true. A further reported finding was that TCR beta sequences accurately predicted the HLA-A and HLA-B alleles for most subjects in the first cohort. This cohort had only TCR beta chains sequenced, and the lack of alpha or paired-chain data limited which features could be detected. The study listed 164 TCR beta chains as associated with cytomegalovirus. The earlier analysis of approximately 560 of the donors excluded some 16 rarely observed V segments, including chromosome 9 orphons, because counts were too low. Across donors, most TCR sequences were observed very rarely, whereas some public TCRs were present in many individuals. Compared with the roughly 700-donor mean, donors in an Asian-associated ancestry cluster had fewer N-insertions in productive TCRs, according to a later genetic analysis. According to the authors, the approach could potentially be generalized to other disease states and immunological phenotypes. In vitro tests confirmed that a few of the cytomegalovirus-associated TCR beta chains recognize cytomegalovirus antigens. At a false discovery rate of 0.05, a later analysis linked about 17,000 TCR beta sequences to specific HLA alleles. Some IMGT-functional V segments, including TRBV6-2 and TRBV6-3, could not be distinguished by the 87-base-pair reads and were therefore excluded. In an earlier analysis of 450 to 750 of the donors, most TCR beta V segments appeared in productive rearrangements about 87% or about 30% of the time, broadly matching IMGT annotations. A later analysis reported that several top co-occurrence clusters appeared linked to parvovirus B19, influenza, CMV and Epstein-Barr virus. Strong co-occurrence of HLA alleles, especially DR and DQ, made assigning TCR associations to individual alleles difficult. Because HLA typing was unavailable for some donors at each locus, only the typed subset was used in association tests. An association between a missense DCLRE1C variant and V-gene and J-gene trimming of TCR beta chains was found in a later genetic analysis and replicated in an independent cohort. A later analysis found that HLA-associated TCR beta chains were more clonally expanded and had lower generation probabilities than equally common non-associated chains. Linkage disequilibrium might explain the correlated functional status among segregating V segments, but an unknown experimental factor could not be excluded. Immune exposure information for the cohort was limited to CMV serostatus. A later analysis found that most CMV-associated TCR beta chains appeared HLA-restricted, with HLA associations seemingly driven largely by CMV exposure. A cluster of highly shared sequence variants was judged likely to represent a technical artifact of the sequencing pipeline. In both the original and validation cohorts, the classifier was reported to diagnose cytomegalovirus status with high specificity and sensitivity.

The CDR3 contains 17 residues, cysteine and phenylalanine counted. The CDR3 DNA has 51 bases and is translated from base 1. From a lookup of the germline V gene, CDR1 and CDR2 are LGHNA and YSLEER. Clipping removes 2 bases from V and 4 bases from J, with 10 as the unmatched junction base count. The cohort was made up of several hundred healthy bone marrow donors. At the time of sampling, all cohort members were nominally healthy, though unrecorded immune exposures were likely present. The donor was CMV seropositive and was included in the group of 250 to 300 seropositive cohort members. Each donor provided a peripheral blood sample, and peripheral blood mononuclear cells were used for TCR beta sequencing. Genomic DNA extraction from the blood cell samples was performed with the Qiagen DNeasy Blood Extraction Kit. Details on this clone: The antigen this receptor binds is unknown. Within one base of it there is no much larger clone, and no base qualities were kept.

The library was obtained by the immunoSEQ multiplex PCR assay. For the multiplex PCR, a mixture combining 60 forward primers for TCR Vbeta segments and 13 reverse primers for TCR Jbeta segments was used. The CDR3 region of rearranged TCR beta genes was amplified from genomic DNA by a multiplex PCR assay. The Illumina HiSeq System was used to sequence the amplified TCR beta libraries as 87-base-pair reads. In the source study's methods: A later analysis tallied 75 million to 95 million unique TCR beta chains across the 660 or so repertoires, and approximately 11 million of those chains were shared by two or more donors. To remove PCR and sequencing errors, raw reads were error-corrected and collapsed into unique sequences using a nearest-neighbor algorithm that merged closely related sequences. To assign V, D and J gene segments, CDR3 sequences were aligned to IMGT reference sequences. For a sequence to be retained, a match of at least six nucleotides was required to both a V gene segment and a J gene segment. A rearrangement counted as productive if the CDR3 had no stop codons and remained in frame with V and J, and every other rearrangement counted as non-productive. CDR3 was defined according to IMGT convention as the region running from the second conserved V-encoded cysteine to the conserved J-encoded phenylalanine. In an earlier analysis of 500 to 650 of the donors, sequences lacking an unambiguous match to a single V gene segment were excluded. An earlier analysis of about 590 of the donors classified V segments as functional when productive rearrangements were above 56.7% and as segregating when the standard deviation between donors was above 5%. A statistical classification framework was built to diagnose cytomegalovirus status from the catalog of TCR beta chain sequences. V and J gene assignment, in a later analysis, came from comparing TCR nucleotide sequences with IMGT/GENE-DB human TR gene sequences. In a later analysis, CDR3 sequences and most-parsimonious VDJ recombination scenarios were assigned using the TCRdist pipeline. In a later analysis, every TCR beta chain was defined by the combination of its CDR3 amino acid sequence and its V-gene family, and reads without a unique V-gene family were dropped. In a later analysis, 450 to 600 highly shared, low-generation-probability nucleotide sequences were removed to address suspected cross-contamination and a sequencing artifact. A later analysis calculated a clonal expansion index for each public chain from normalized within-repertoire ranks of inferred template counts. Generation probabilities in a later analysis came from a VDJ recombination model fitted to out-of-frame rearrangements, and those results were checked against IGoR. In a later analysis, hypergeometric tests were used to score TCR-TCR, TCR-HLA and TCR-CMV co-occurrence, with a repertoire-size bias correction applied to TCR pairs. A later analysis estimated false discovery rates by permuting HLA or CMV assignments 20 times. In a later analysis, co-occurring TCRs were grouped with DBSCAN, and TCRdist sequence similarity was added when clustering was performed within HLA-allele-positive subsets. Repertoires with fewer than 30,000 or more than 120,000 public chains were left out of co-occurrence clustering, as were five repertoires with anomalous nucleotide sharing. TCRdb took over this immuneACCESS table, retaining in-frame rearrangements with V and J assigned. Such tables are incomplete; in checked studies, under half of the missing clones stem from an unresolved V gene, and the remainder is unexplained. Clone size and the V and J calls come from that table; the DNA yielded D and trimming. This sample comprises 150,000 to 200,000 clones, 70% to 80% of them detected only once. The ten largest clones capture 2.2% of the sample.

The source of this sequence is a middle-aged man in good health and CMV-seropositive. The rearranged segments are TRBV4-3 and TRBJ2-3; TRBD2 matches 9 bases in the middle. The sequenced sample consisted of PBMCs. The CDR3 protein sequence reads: CASSQFSGGGASDTQYF. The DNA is TGCGCCAGCAGCCAATTTTCCGGCGGGGGGGCATCAGATACGCAGTATTTT.